Below, 15 T cell receptor beta chains from the same sample are listed, as sequenced in a study of blood T cell repertoires in COVID-19. Using immunoSEQ multiplex PCR, the repertoire was profiled, and TCRdb retains in-frame clones only, with some absent. The table includes roughly 360,000 clones, 80% to 85% detected once. Material for sequencing was PBMCs or T cells enriched from blood (not recorded which). The receptors come from a woman aged 50 to 60 who had recovered from COVID-19.

As for this clone: This same CDR3 is encoded by further DNA sequences in the sample. V gene TRBV2 combines with J gene TRBJ1-1; 7 bases fit TRBD1. The trim removed 6 bases at V and 0 bases at J, leaving 4 bases unmatched. The CDR3 contains 14 residues. Germline values: CDR1 SNHLY, CDR2 FYNNEI. The CDR3 nucleotides are TGTGCCAGCAGCCTACAGGGGTTGAACACTGAAGCTTTCTTT. Protein: CASSLQGLNTEAFF.

This chain joins TRBV5-1 and TRBJ2-1, with 11 bases that match TRBD2. This CDR3 has 18 amino acids. The V and J ends lost 0 bases and 7 bases, in that order; junction bases with no gene match: 12. The germline gives CDR1 SGHRS, CDR2 YFSETQ. CDR3 bases: TGCGCCAGCAGCTTGGCCTGGGGTAGCGGGAGGGCCGGGAATGAGCAGTTCTTC. Its translation: CASSLAWGSGRAGNEQFF. The full variable domain, in which reference TRBV5-1 and TRBJ2-1 provide the parts outside the CDR3, is KAGVTQTPRYLIKTRGQQVTLSCSPISGHRSVSWYQQTPGQGLQFLFEYFSETQRNKGNFPGRFSGRQFSNSRSEMNVSTLELGDSALYLCASSLAWGSGRAGNEQFFGPGTRLTVL.

The V call is TRBV7-6, the J call TRBJ1-1; D possibly corresponds to TRBD1 (6 bases). This CDR3 is 13 amino acids long. Germline V CDR1 and CDR2: SGHVS, FNYEAQ. Trimming took off 2 bases at V and 7 bases at J, with 11 bases between the two ends. CDR3 region: CASSLIQGGEAFF. The DNA of the CDR3 is TGTGCCAGCAGCTTAATACAGGGCGGTGAAGCTTTCTTT. Complete variable domain (other parts from reference TRBV7-6 and TRBJ1-1): GAGVSQSPRYKVTKRGQDVALRCDPISGHVSLYWYRQALGQGPEFLTYFNYEAQQDKSGLPNDRFSAERPEGSISTLTIQRTEQRDSAMYRCASSLIQGGEAFFGQGTRLTVV.

The chain has TRBV4-3 and TRBJ1-1; the D is unclear. Germline CDR1 LGHNA, CDR2 YSLEER. V was trimmed by 4 bases and J by 1 base, leaving 13 bases between them. The CDR3 length is 15 residues. The CDR3 DNA follows: TGCGCCAGCAGCCCGCGTTTGGAGGGGAACACTGAAGCTTTCTTT. Protein: CASSPRLEGNTEAFF.

The chain combines TRBV27 with TRBJ1-4; no clear D. V shed 5 bases and J shed 0 bases, with 7 bases lying between them. Germline V gene sequence: CDR1 MNHEY, CDR2 SMNVEV (reference sequence). The CDR3 sequence is 14 residues long. The CDR3 loop is CASSVSATNEKLFF. The CDR3 DNA reads TGTGCCAGCAGTGTGTCCGCAACTAATGAAAAACTGTTTTTT.

The chain couples TRBV15 to TRBJ2-6; 7 bases agree with TRBD1. The germline CDR1 and CDR2 sequences are LNHNV and YYDKDF (reference sequence). The CDR3 extends over 16 amino acids. V trimming: 2 bases; J trimming: 2 bases; junction bases outside the gene matches: 3. Written as DNA, the CDR3 is TGTGCCACCAGCAGACTAGACAGGGCTGGGGCCAACGTCCTGACTTTC. It encodes CATSRLDRAGANVLTF.

The gene calls are TRBV3-1 (or the pseudogene TRBV3-2) and TRBJ1-2; D uncertain. Germline V gene sequence: CDR1 LGHDT, CDR2 YNNKEL (reference sequence). V dropped 0 bases and J dropped 6 bases, with 11 bases sitting between them. This CDR3 spans 14 amino acids. Written as DNA, the CDR3 is TGTGCCAGCAGCCAAGAAGCAGGAACGAATGGCTACACCTTC. Translating gives CASSQEAGTNGYTF.

The chain has TRBV7-9 and TRBJ2-1; 13 positions agree with TRBD2. The CDR3 extends over 18 amino acids. From germline, CDR1 is SEHNR and CDR2 FQNEAQ (reference sequence). V dropped 6 bases and J dropped 3; count of bases not matched to a gene: 11. The CDR3 loop reads CASRAGTSGVSIYNEQFF. The CDR3 DNA reads as TGTGCCAGCAGGGCCGGGACTAGCGGGGTTTCAATCTACAATGAGCAGTTCTTC.

This chain connects TRBV7-2 to TRBJ1-1, with D perhaps TRBD1 (6 bases). Between the trimmed V and J ends, which lost 5 bases and 2 bases, there was a span of 12 bases. The CDR3 loop spans 14 amino acids. Germline-derived CDR1 and CDR2 are SGHTA and FQGNSA. CDR3 coding DNA: TGTGCCAGCAGCGTAGGGGGACTTAACACTGAAGCTTTCTTT. This encodes CASSVGGLNTEAFF.

V usage is TRBV7-3 and J usage is TRBJ2-7; TRBD2 matches at 8 bases. Germline V gene lookup returns CDR1 SGHTA and CDR2 FQGTGA. The CDR3 totals 14 residues. Losses at the gene ends were 2 bases for V and 6 bases for J; bases not matched to a gene: 6. In DNA form, the CDR3 reads TGTGCCAGCAGCTTATCGGGACTAGTCGCCGAGCAGTACTTC. Protein product: CASSLSGLVAEQYF.

The chain links TRBV5-6 to TRBJ2-7, with 8 bases that match TRBD2. J was trimmed by 5 bases and V by 0 bases; bases with no gene match: 16. Germline CDR1 and CDR2: SGHDT and YYEEEE. CDR3 size: 18 residues. The CDR3 sequence is CASSLVGIAGKGLDEQYF. In DNA form, the CDR3 reads TGTGCCAGCAGCTTGGTAGGGATAGCGGGAAAGGGTTTGGACGAGCAGTACTTC.

This clone appeared once. Compared with germline, one end of the junction differs, possibly owing to a read error. The J gene is TRBJ2-4, the V gene TRBV6-1; the D gene is possibly TRBD2 (5 bases). Germline V gene data show CDR1 as MNHNS and CDR2 as SASEGT. The CDR3 consists of 16 residues. CDR3 amino acids: CASSERNSLAKNIQYF. CDR3 sequence (DNA): TGTGCCAGCAGTGAGAGGAACAGTCTAGCCAAAAACATCCAGTACTTC.

This clone showed up many times. The V gene is TRBV7-2, the J gene TRBJ1-5; D might be TRBD1 (5 bases). Per the germline V gene, CDR1 is SGHTA and CDR2 is FQGNSA. This CDR3 is built from 13 residues. With 5 bases removed from V and 3 bases from J, the gap between germline ends came to 8 bases. The CDR3, as DNA: TGTGCCAGCAGCACACAGGTCAATCAGCCCCAGCATTTT. Its protein is CASSTQVNQPQHF.

The chain has TRBV5-5 and TRBJ2-2, with a tentative D call TRBD1 (6 bases). CDR1 is SGHKS and CDR2 is YYEKEE in the germline V gene (reference sequence). V lost 4 bases to trimming and J lost 2 bases, with 18 bases between them. The CDR3 covers 17 residues. The CDR3 coding sequence is TGTGCCAGCAGCGTAACGTGGCAGGGGAGCAACACCGGGGAGCTGTTTTTT. It codes for CASSVTWQGSNTGELFF. The variable domain in full, completed from reference TRBV5-5 and TRBJ2-2, reads DAGVTQSPTHLIKTRGQQVTLRCSPISGHKSVSWYQQVLGQGPQFIFQYYEKEERGRGNFPDRFSARQFPNYSSELNVNALLLGDSALYLCASSVTWQGSNTGELFFGEGSRLTVL.

Only a few counts were recorded for this clone. The chain links TRBV5-8 to TRBJ2-3, with TRBD1 matching over 7 bases. The V gene's germline CDR1 is SGHTS and CDR2 YDEGEE. There are 16 residues in the CDR3. J lost 9 bases, V lost 1 base, and 14 bases had no gene match. The CDR3 DNA is TGTGCCAGCAGCTTGCGGACCGGGACAGCCTCTTCCACGCAGTATTTT. It codes for CASSLRTGTASSTQYF.